This T cell receptor (beta chain) came from a study of shared clonotypes between healthy human individuals. Libraries were prepared by immunoSEQ multiplex PCR; TCRdb keeps only in-frame clonotypes and omits some of them. The table records roughly 2,500,000 clones, over 85% of them present only once. V was trimmed by 4 bases and J by 7 bases, leaving 20 bases between them. Per germline, CDR1 SGHNT and CDR2 YENEEA. CDR3 size: 16 residues. The specimen sequenced was naive CD4+ T cells from PBMCs. Subset defined: CD45RA+ positively selected. V gene TRBV11-3 combines with J gene TRBJ2-1; the D call may be TRBD1 or TRBD2 (7 bases each). This sequence originates from a man aged 18-30 years in good health. Some clones in this sample may be carry-over from other donors' samples. The CDR3 sequence: CASSSQQGGIGNEQFF. Here the CDR3 DNA reads TGTGCCAGCAGCTCCCAGCAGGGGGGGATCGGGAATGAGCAGTTCTTC.